This T cell receptor beta chain emerged from a study of T-cell memory formation after mild COVID-19. Findings and caveats of the study: CD4+ contracting clones were mainly CM and EM; CD8+ ones, EMRA. Day 15 to 85 contractors were CD4/CD8 balanced; later expanders leaned CD4+.

As regards this clonotype: Antigen unknown.

A 5'RACE reaction primed in the constant segment made cDNA libraries of TCR alpha and TCR beta, and these carried sample barcodes and UMIs. TCRdb called the 5' RACE reads again in MiXCR, with one record for every CDR3 protein. Of approximately 290,000 distinct CDR3 sequences listed, more than 15% were seen once; the top ten hold around 23%. The CDR3 runs to 13 residues. Germline V CDR1 and CDR2: LGHNT, FRNRAP. V shed 8 bases and J 1 base; nucleotides not matched to a gene: 4. Sequenced sample: PBMCs or a T cell subset sorted from them (not recorded which). The chain employs TRBV12-5 and TRBJ2-7; TRBD1 matches 8 bases. This TCR came from a man aged 18 to 30 who had mild COVID-19 (a few samples of this study predate the infection). Cell type and time point are not known. This CDR3 is CASRDRRSYEQYF. The CDR3 bases are TGTGCTAGTCGGGACAGGCGGTCCTACGAGCAGTACTTC. Filled out from reference TRBV12-5 and TRBJ2-7, the complete variable domain reads DARVTQTPRHKVTEMGQEVTMRCQPILGHNTVFWYRQTMMQGLELLAYFRNRAPLDDSGMPKDRFSAEMPDATLATLKIQPSEPRDSAVYFCASRDRRSYEQYFGPGTRLTVT.